This passage covers 32 T cell receptor beta chains from one sample sequenced in a study of technical replicates of blood from a handful of donors. Repertoires were generated with immunoSEQ multiplex PCR, while TCRdb's copy carries only in-frame clones and drops some. The sample carries tens of thousands of clones, just under 95% recorded once. Material for sequencing was T cells isolated from PBMCs. These receptors originate from a human donor in good health.

The J gene is TRBJ1-1, the V gene TRBV2, with 7 bases matching TRBD1. CDR1 is SNHLY and CDR2 is FYNNEI in the germline V gene. The CDR3 runs to 13 residues. V gave up 7 bases and J gave up 1 base; unmatched junction bases: 3. CDR3 residues: CASTGTENTEAFF. CDR3 in DNA: TGTGCCAGCACCGGGACAGAGAACACTGAAGCTTTCTTT.

The chain couples TRBV7-9 to TRBJ2-7; D is undetermined. The CDR3 extends over 14 amino acids. The germline V and J ends were trimmed by 5 bases and 3 bases, with 14 bases remaining between them. CDR1 and CDR2 from the germline V gene are SEHNR and FQNEAQ (reference sequence). The CDR3 spells CASSHVRQIYEQYF. CDR3 bases: TGTGCCAGCAGCCACGTCAGGCAGATCTACGAGCAGTACTTC.

The V and J genes are TRBV7-6 and TRBJ2-2, with a weak D call TRBD2 (5 bases). CDR1 SGHVS and CDR2 FNYEAQ come from the germline V gene. Deletions cut 5 bases from V and 7 bases from J, with 14 bases between. There are 14 residues in the CDR3. In DNA, the CDR3 is TGTGCCAGCAGCGGGAGAAGGGATAACGGGGAGCTGTTTTTT. Translation gives CASSGRRDNGELFF.

The chain combines TRBV30 with TRBJ2-7, with no clear D. The CDR3 loop spans 13 amino acids. V lost 0 bases and J lost 2, with 8 bases in between. Germline V gives CDR1 GTSNPN, CDR2 SVGIG (reference sequence). The CDR3 region is CAWSVSEAYEQYF. The CDR3 nucleotides are TGTGCCTGGAGTGTAAGCGAGGCCTACGAGCAGTACTTC.

This clone has a single count. V is TRBV28 and J is TRBJ2-3; TRBD2 aligns across 8 bases. Trimming removed 5 bases from V and 2 bases from J; junction bases left unmatched: 3. The CDR3 has 14 residues. The germline V gene has CDR1 MDHEN and CDR2 SYDVKM. The CDR3 protein is CASSPGLATDTQYF. The CDR3 coding sequence is TGTGCCAGCAGTCCCGGACTAGCCACAGATACGCAGTATTTT.

This clone was detected once. The gene calls are TRBV6-1 and TRBJ1-1, with a tentative D call TRBD1 (6 bases). Trimming removed 9 bases from V and 1 base from J, with 9 bases in between. Germline values: CDR1 MNHNS, CDR2 SASEGT. This CDR3 region has 12 residues. CDR3 sequence reads: CASKQGNTEAFF. In nucleotides, the CDR3 is TGTGCCAGTAAACAGGGGAACACTGAAGCTTTCTTT.

The rearrangement joins TRBV27 to TRBJ2-7; 7 bases line up with TRBD1. The germline CDR1 and CDR2 sequences are MNHEY and SMNVEV (reference sequence). Unmatched junction bases numbered 5, after V lost 2 bases and J lost 1 base. This CDR3 comprises 15 residues. CDR3 in DNA: TGTGCCAGCAGTTTACGACAGGGAGTTTCCTACGAGCAGTACTTC. It yields the protein CASSLRQGVSYEQYF.

The V call is TRBV5-1, the J call TRBJ2-1; D call uncertain. Germline V gene data show CDR1 as SGHRS and CDR2 as YFSETQ. V was clipped by 2 bases and J by 8 bases, with 8 bases between them. This CDR3 has 12 amino acids. The CDR3, as DNA: TGCGCCAGCAGCTTAAACAGAGATGAGCAGTTCTTC. Residues: CASSLNRDEQFF. Variable domain in full (rest from reference TRBV5-1 and TRBJ2-1): KAGVTQTPRYLIKTRGQQVTLSCSPISGHRSVSWYQQTPGQGLQFLFEYFSETQRNKGNFPGRFSGRQFSNSRSEMNVSTLELGDSALYLCASSLNRDEQFFGPGTRLTVL.

V usage is TRBV7-9 and J usage is TRBJ2-5; 8 bases match TRBD2. CDR1 is SEHNR and CDR2 is FQNEAQ in the germline V gene (reference sequence). The CDR3 loop spans 11 amino acids. Trimming at V came to 8 bases and at J to 4 bases, leaving 0 bases not matched to a gene. CDR3 DNA: TGTGCCAGCCTAGCGGGAGAGACCCAGTACTTC. It yields the protein CASLAGETQYF.

The chain has TRBV7-6 and TRBJ1-2, with 8 nucleotides matching TRBD1. CDR1 is SGHVS, CDR2 FNYEAQ, per germline. The CDR3 has 15 amino acids. V lost 5 bases and J lost 5; bases outside the gene matches: 10. CDR3 coding DNA: TGTGCCAGCAGCAACCCTACAGGGGGTCAGTATGGCTACACCTTC. Translated: CASSNPTGGQYGYTF.

The rearrangement joins TRBV10-3 to TRBJ2-7; 12 bases fit TRBD2. The CDR3 consists of 15 residues. The germline gives CDR1 ENHRY, CDR2 SYGVKD. V trimming: 0 bases; J trimming: 3 bases; junction bases outside the gene matches: 0. The CDR3 nucleotides are TGTGCCATCAGTGAGTCGACTAGCGGGAGCTACGAGCAGTACTTC. The encoded protein is CAISESTSGSYEQYF.

This sequence joins TRBV25-1 and TRBJ2-1, with D perhaps TRBD2 (5 bases). Germline lookup yields CDR1 MGHDK and CDR2 SYGVNS. The CDR3 covers 12 residues. V lost 3 bases, J lost 8 bases, and 8 bases lay in between. This chain's CDR3 is CASSDPSYEQFF. DNA for the CDR3: TGTGCCAGCAGTGACCCTAGCTATGAGCAGTTCTTC.

V and J are TRBV5-1 and TRBJ1-4; a possible D gene is TRBD1 (5 bases). Trimming removed 1 base from V and 8 bases from J, with 9 bases in between. The CDR3 has 13 amino acids. Germline loops: CDR1 SGHRS, CDR2 YFSETQ. The CDR3 spells CASSLWQGEKLFF. The CDR3 bases are TGCGCCAGCAGCTTGTGGCAGGGAGAAAAACTGTTTTTT.

The gene calls are TRBV27 and TRBJ2-5; tentatively, D is TRBD2 (6 bases). Between the trimmed V and J ends, which lost 1 base and 2 bases, there was a span of 14 bases. Per the germline V gene, CDR1 is MNHEY and CDR2 is SMNVEV (reference sequence). The CDR3 is 16 residues long. The CDR3 is CASSLLGGLGQETQYF. The DNA for the CDR3 is TGTGCCAGCAGTTTATTGGGGGGTCTGGGGCAAGAGACCCAGTACTTC.

V usage is TRBV9 and J usage is TRBJ2-7; D possibly corresponds to TRBD1 (6 bases). V lost 0 bases, J lost 5 bases, and 9 bases lay in between. Germline CDR1 reads SGDLS; CDR2 reads YYNGEE. This CDR3 is built from 13 residues. The CDR3 here is CASSVGHRDEQYF. CDR3 DNA sequence: TGTGCCAGCAGCGTAGGCCACAGGGACGAGCAGTACTTC.

The chain uses TRBV5-8 and TRBJ2-2, with 8 positions matching TRBD1. Trimming removed 1 base from V and 1 base from J; junction bases left unmatched: 3. Germline CDR1 reads SGHTS; CDR2 reads YDEGEE. This CDR3 is 16 amino acids long. The CDR3 reads CASSLYGTGNTGELFF. The CDR3 DNA reads TGTGCCAGCAGCTTGTATGGGACAGGGAACACCGGGGAGCTGTTTTTT.

This chain uses TRBV4-1 with TRBJ2-1, with D possibly being TRBD2 (6 bases). CDR3 length: 15 amino acids. Germline assignment: CDR1 MGHRA and CDR2 YSYEKL. Trimming shortened V by 2 bases and J by 0 bases, and 8 bases separated the two germline ends. CDR3 sequence reads: CASSQRGNSYNEQFF. The DNA of the CDR3 is TGCGCCAGCAGCCAACGCGGGAACTCCTACAATGAGCAGTTCTTC.

Only one count was recorded for this clone. V gene TRBV15 combines with J gene TRBJ1-4; TRBD1 matches at 9 bases. The V segment lost 5 bases and the J segment 8 bases; nucleotides outside the gene matches: 9. Germline values: CDR1 LNHNV, CDR2 YYDKDF (reference sequence). This CDR3 comprises 15 residues. The CDR3 bases are TGTGCCACCAGCGGGGACAGGGCGTTTGGGGAAAAACTGTTTTTT. Residues: CATSGDRAFGEKLFF.

CDR3 sequence: CASSVEQDPNYGYTF. In DNA, the CDR3 is TGTGCCAGCAGCGTAGAACAGGACCCTAACTATGGCTACACCTTC. The rearrangement joins TRBV9 to TRBJ1-2; D perhaps matches TRBD1 (5 bases). The CDR3 totals 15 residues. Germline V CDR1 and CDR2: SGDLS, YYNGEE. V gave up 0 bases and J gave up 0 bases, with 9 bases separating them.

The genes are TRBV11-2 and TRBJ1-4, with TRBD1 matching 9 bases. The CDR3 is 15 residues long. Trimming cost V 5 bases and J 2 bases; bases outside gene matches: 3. The germline V gene has CDR1 SGHAT and CDR2 FQNNGV. CDR3 protein: CASSQGTGTNEKLFF. In DNA form, the CDR3 reads TGTGCCAGCAGCCAAGGGACAGGGACTAATGAAAAACTGTTTTTT.

This CDR3 reads CATRTSGKVNEQFF. The CDR3 DNA sequence: TGTGCCACCAGGACTAGCGGGAAGGTTAATGAGCAGTTCTTC. V and J are TRBV25-1 and TRBJ2-1; 12 positions match TRBD2. Germline CDR1 and CDR2: MGHDK and SYGVNS. The V gene end was trimmed by 10 bases and the J gene end by 7 bases; junction bases not matched to a gene: 8. This CDR3 region has 14 residues.

The rearrangement uses TRBV15 and TRBJ1-2; D call uncertain. The germline CDR1 and CDR2 sequences are LNHNV and YYDKDF (reference sequence). The CDR3 consists of 14 residues. V gave up 1 base and J gave up 1 base, with 7 bases separating them. CDR3 protein: CATSRGGSNYGYTF. The CDR3 DNA follows: TGTGCCACCAGCAGAGGAGGCAGTAACTATGGCTACACCTTC.

The V gene is TRBV5-4, the J gene TRBJ2-1, with 10 bases lining up with TRBD2. Trimming cost V 0 bases and J 5 bases; bases outside gene matches: 8. Germline values: CDR1 SGHNT, CDR2 YYREEE (reference sequence). This CDR3 contains 17 residues. CDR3 coding DNA: TGTGCCAGCAGCTTGGCAATACTAGCGGGGCGCCACAATGAGCAGTTCTTC. It translates to CASSLAILAGRHNEQFF. Full variable domain (outside the CDR3, taken from reference TRBV5-4 and TRBJ2-1): ETGVTQSPTHLIKTRGQQVTLRCSSQSGHNTVSWYQQALGQGPQFIFQYYREEENGRGNFPPRFSGLQFPNYSSELNVNALELDDSALYLCASSLAILAGRHNEQFFGPGTRLTVL.

The chain recombines TRBV11-3 with TRBJ2-7, with D possibly TRBD1 on 6 matching bases. CDR3 length equals 13 residues. CDR1 and CDR2 (germline): SGHNT, YENEEA. V lost 4 bases, J lost 3 bases, and 10 bases lay in between. The CDR3, as DNA: TGTGCCAGCAGCTGGACAGCATTCTACGAGCAGTACTTC. Amino acids: CASSWTAFYEQYF. Looking up the rest from reference TRBV11-3 and TRBJ2-7 gives the full variable domain: EAGVVQSPRYKIIEKKQPVAFWCNPISGHNTLYWYLQNLGQGPELLIRYENEEAVDDSQLPKDRFSAERLKGVDSTLKIQPAELGDSAVYLCASSWTAFYEQYFGPGTRLTVT.

The V and J genes are TRBV7-2 and TRBJ2-3, with 10 positions matching TRBD2. Germline V gene data show CDR1 as SGHTA and CDR2 as FQGNSA. Losses at the gene ends were 2 bases for V and 9 bases for J; bases not matched to a gene: 8. The CDR3 spans 15 residues. CDR3 DNA sequence: TGTGCCAGCAGCTTAACTAGCGGGACCTCTATCACGCAGTATTTT. Translation gives CASSLTSGTSITQYF.

V usage is TRBV19 and J usage is TRBJ2-1, with TRBD2 identical over 8 bases. This CDR3 spans 16 amino acids. Germline CDR1 is LNHDA and CDR2 is SQIVND (reference sequence). The J segment lost 2 bases and the V segment lost 5 bases, leaving 8 bases of the junction unmatched. The chain's CDR3 is CASSGWGSGTYNEQFF. The CDR3 DNA sequence: TGTGCCAGTAGTGGGTGGGGTAGCGGGACCTACAATGAGCAGTTCTTC.

The chain is built from TRBV10-3 and TRBJ2-1; 10 bases are shared with TRBD1. Germline-derived CDR1 and CDR2 are ENHRY and SYGVKD. This CDR3 has 15 amino acids. J gave up 2 bases and V 3 bases, and 1 base lay outside the gene matches. CDR3 nucleotides: TGTGCCATCAGTGAAGGGACAGGGGCCTACAATGAGCAGTTCTTC. This sequence encodes CAISEGTGAYNEQFF.

The gene calls are TRBV13 and TRBJ2-1; 7 bases line up with TRBD1. The CDR3 has 16 residues. V dropped 4 bases and J dropped 7; count of bases not matched to a gene: 13. Germline CDR1 is PRHDT and CDR2 is FYEKMQ (reference sequence). The CDR3 coding sequence is TGTGCCAGCAGCTCACAGACAGGGCCCTATCCAAATGAGCAGTTCTTC. This translates into CASSSQTGPYPNEQFF.

CDR3 DNA: TGCGCCAGCAGCCAAGAAACAGGTTCTGACTATGGCTACACCTTC. The encoded protein is CASSQETGSDYGYTF. This rearrangement joins TRBV4-3 to TRBJ1-2; maybe TRBD1 (5 bases). Trimming left V 0 bases short and J 3 bases short, with 11 bases between. Germline CDR1 and CDR2: LGHNA and YSLEER. This CDR3 is 15 amino acids long.

The chain joins TRBV7-9 to TRBJ2-4; possibly TRBD1 for D (5 bases). This CDR3 comprises 14 residues. V was trimmed by 5 bases and J by 7 bases, leaving 15 bases between them. Looked up from germline, CDR1 is SEHNR and CDR2 is FQNEAQ (reference sequence). CDR3 sequence: CASSTSGQTNIQYF. CDR3 nucleotide sequence: TGTGCCAGCAGCACCTCCGGACAAACTAACATTCAGTACTTC.

This chain links TRBV27 with TRBJ2-1; a possible D gene is TRBD2 (6 bases). The CDR3 extends over 13 amino acids. In germline, CDR1 is MNHEY, CDR2 SMNVEV (reference sequence). Trimming cost V 5 bases and J 7 bases, with 12 bases left between them. CDR3 DNA: TGTGCCAGCAGTAAACGGGAGTCGAATGAGCAGTTCTTC. This encodes CASSKRESNEQFF.

This clone was observed once. The V gene is TRBV9, the J gene TRBJ2-1; tentatively, D is TRBD2 (6 bases). The length of the CDR3 is 15 residues. Germline-derived CDR1 and CDR2 are SGDLS and YYNGEE. Between the trimmed V and J ends, which lost 2 bases and 6 bases, there was a span of 15 bases. This chain's CDR3 is CASSVGTSYGNEQFF. The CDR3 nucleotides read TGTGCCAGCAGCGTCGGGACTTCCTACGGCAATGAGCAGTTCTTC.